A single sample gave rise to the 31 T cell receptor beta chains below, sequenced in a study of radiotherapy plus CTLA-4 blockade in lung cancer. TCRdb keeps only in-frame clones here, not all; method: immunoSEQ multiplex PCR. The sample has more than 80,000 clones, over 65% seen once. Sequencing was performed on peripheral blood, taken from a patient treated with radiotherapy plus ipilimumab. The receptors here all came from a human donor with non-small cell lung cancer that progressed on radiotherapy plus ipilimumab. Some clones in this sample may be carry-over from other donors' samples.

The V call is TRBV4-2, the J call TRBJ1-2; possible D gene TRBD1, 6 bases. This CDR3 is 15 amino acids long. Germline V gene sequence: CDR1 LGHNA, CDR2 YNFKEQ. The V gene lost 0 bases and the J gene lost 8 bases, with 16 bases spanning the gap. The CDR3 nucleotides read TGTGCCAGCAGCCAAGATTCGACAGGTATGATGGGCTACACCTTC. Its translation: CASSQDSTGMMGYTF.

The V gene is TRBV7-3, the J gene TRBJ2-7, with TRBD1 as a possible D gene (6 bases). Germline CDR1 is SGHTA and CDR2 is FQGTGA. V was cut by 5 bases and J by 4 bases, with 12 bases left in between. The CDR3 has 13 residues. The CDR3 DNA reads as TGTGCCAGCAGCCCCAGGGGCAGGTACGAGCAGTACTTC. This gives the protein CASSPRGRYEQYF.

This chain connects TRBV2 to TRBJ2-2; TRBD2 aligns across 11 bases. The germline gives CDR1 SNHLY, CDR2 FYNNEI. The CDR3 spans 14 residues. The ends lost 9 bases at V and 5 bases at J; junction bases unmatched: 5. CDR3 nucleotides: TGTGCCAGTCACATAGCGGGGGGGACCGGGGAGCTGTTTTTT. Its protein product is CASHIAGGTGELFF.

The chain is built from TRBV27 and TRBJ2-4, with 10 bases that match TRBD1. Germline CDR1 is MNHEY and CDR2 is SMNVEV (reference sequence). Trimming cost V 5 bases and J 1 base; bases outside gene matches: 8. The CDR3 length is 17 residues. The DNA of the CDR3 is TGTGCCAGCAGTACCAACCCGGGACAGGGGGCCAAAAACATTCAGTACTTC. It is translated as CASSTNPGQGAKNIQYF.

V is TRBV7-2 and J is TRBJ2-7; the D call may be TRBD1 or TRBD2 (5 bases each). The CDR3 loop spans 11 amino acids. Trimming took off 6 bases at V and 5 bases at J, with 8 bases between the two ends. Germline CDR1 SGHTA, CDR2 FQGNSA. CDR3 residues: CASRRGDEQYF. The CDR3 DNA sequence: TGTGCCAGCAGGAGGGGCGACGAGCAGTACTTC.

This rearrangement joins TRBV2 to TRBJ1-2, with 7 bases matching TRBD1. The CDR3 covers 14 residues. V lost 4 bases to trimming and J lost 3 bases; unmatched junction nucleotides: 5. Germline CDR1 is SNHLY and CDR2 is FYNNEI. CDR3 in DNA: TGTGCCAGCAGTGGGGTAGGGGGCGACTATGGCTACACCTTC. Translated: CASSGVGGDYGYTF.

V and J are TRBV5-1 and TRBJ1-1; D might be TRBD1 (5 bases). The CDR3 totals 15 residues. CDR1 SGHRS and CDR2 YFSETQ come from the germline V gene. Trimming left V 0 bases short and J 5 bases short, with 14 bases between. CDR3 loop: CASSLGGYGLTEAFF. DNA for the CDR3: TGCGCCAGCAGCTTGGGGGGGTACGGTCTAACTGAAGCTTTCTTT.

This clone was found once. The chain carries TRBV4-1 and TRBJ2-7; D unclear. Trimming took off 1 base at V and 12 bases at J, with 22 bases between the two ends. From germline, CDR1 is MGHRA and CDR2 YSYEKL. This CDR3 has 15 residues. CDR3 region: CASSQADLASQVRYF. Here the CDR3 DNA reads TGCGCCAGCAGCCAAGCCGACTTAGCAAGCCAGGTTCGGTACTTC.

This clone turned up a few times. The chain couples TRBV15 to TRBJ1-4; no reliable D call. CDR3 length equals 16 residues. Germline V gene sequence: CDR1 LNHNV, CDR2 YYDKDF (reference sequence). Trimming took 0 bases from V and 2 from J, leaving 10 bases between them. CDR3: CATSRDLGSTNEKLFF. In nucleotides, the CDR3 is TGTGCCACCAGCAGAGATTTAGGGTCCACTAATGAAAAACTGTTTTTT.

This clone appeared a few times. The rearrangement uses TRBV7-9 and TRBJ2-1; D is possibly TRBD2 (6 bases). The CDR3 sequence is 16 residues long. Germline V CDR1 and CDR2: SEHNR, FQNEAQ (reference sequence). Trimming pared 2 bases from V and 5 bases from J, leaving 16 bases between. This chain's CDR3 is CASSLFRGGDNNEQFF. The DNA of the CDR3 is TGTGCCAGCAGCTTATTCCGAGGAGGGGATAACAATGAGCAGTTCTTC. Full variable domain (rest looked up from reference TRBV7-9 and TRBJ2-1): DTGVSQNPRHKITKRGQNVTFRCDPISEHNRLYWYRQTLGQGPEFLTYFQNEAQLEKSRLLSDRFSAERPKGSFSTLEIQRTEQGDSAMYLCASSLFRGGDNNEQFFGPGTRLTVL.

The chain joins TRBV7-9 to TRBJ2-2; D is undetermined. Trimming stripped 5 bases from V and 3 bases from J, with 19 bases between. This CDR3 spans 17 amino acids. Germline V lookup: CDR1 SEHNR, CDR2 FQNEAQ (reference sequence). CDR3 protein: CASSGSPEARDTGELFF. In DNA form, the CDR3 reads TGTGCCAGCAGCGGTAGCCCCGAGGCCCGAGACACCGGGGAGCTGTTTTTT.

The chain links TRBV5-4 to TRBJ1-2, with a possible D match to TRBD1 (6 bases). The V gene lost 3 bases and the J gene lost 3 bases, with 15 bases spanning the gap. Germline loops: CDR1 SGHNT, CDR2 YYREEE (reference sequence). CDR3 length: 15 amino acids. This CDR3 is CASSSRTGSHYGYTF. In DNA, the CDR3 is TGTGCCAGCAGCTCGAGAACAGGGAGCCACTATGGCTACACCTTC.

V is TRBV5-1 and J is TRBJ2-1; TRBD1 matches 7 bases. Germline V CDR1 and CDR2: SGHRS, YFSETQ. The CDR3 runs to 18 residues. The V segment lost 0 bases and the J segment 4 bases; nucleotides outside the gene matches: 13. The CDR3 region is CASSLAPTGQRLYNEQFF. DNA of the CDR3: TGCGCCAGCAGCTTGGCGCCGACGGGACAGAGATTATACAATGAGCAGTTCTTC. Based on the CDR3 plus reference TRBV5-1 and TRBJ2-1, the full variable domain is KAGVTQTPRYLIKTRGQQVTLSCSPISGHRSVSWYQQTPGQGLQFLFEYFSETQRNKGNFPGRFSGRQFSNSRSEMNVSTLELGDSALYLCASSLAPTGQRLYNEQFFGPGTRLTVL.

The chain joins TRBV6-5 to TRBJ1-2, with D possibly TRBD1 on 5 matching bases. Germline loops: CDR1 MNHEY, CDR2 SVGAGI. The CDR3 sequence is 12 residues long. The V gene lost 6 bases and the J gene lost 6 bases, with 11 bases spanning the gap. The CDR3 coding sequence is TGTGCCAGCAGCCGCTCCAGGGATGGCTACACCTTC. This sequence encodes CASSRSRDGYTF.

The gene calls are TRBV4-3 and TRBJ2-1, with TRBD2 as a possible D gene (6 bases). The V gene lost 3 bases and the J gene lost 0 bases, with 15 bases spanning the gap. The CDR3 length is 17 residues. Germline values: CDR1 LGHNA, CDR2 YSLEER. The CDR3 DNA reads as TGCGCCAGCAGCCAGAGATTAGCGGCCAACTCCTACAATGAGCAGTTCTTC. This codes for CASSQRLAANSYNEQFF.

J is TRBJ2-6 and V is TRBV7-3; D uncertain. V lost 5 bases to trimming and J lost 2 bases, with 7 bases between them. The CDR3 sequence is 14 residues long. Germline V CDR1 and CDR2: SGHTA, FQGTGA. The CDR3 DNA reads TGTGCCAGCAGCATAAACCCTGGGGCCAACGTCCTGACTTTC. Amino acids: CASSINPGANVLTF.

The chain employs TRBV30 and TRBJ2-7; a weak D match, TRBD2 (6 bases). The CDR3 consists of 17 residues. Germline-derived CDR1 and CDR2 are GTSNPN and SVGIG (reference sequence). The V gene lost 3 bases and the J gene lost 5 bases, with 26 bases spanning the gap. CDR3 nucleotides: TGTGCCTGGAGGAGGAGGGCAGGACGACCTCTAGGCCACGAGCAGTACTTC. Its protein product is CAWRRRAGRPLGHEQYF.

This chain joins TRBV2 and TRBJ2-1, with D possibly being TRBD1 (5 bases). The CDR3 consists of 14 residues. V dropped 2 bases and J dropped 2 bases, with 7 bases sitting between them. Per the germline V gene, CDR1 is SNHLY and CDR2 is FYNNEI. The CDR3 DNA reads TGTGCCAGCAGTGAACAGGGCCCCTACAATGAGCAGTTCTTC. As protein: CASSEQGPYNEQFF.

The DNA for the CDR3 is TGTGCCAGCACTTATGGTGGCGGGGGGGCAGAGCGTAGGCAGTTCTTC. This codes for CASTYGGGGAERRQFF. The chain is built from TRBV28 and TRBJ2-1; 9 positions match TRBD2. The J segment lost 12 bases and the V segment lost 7 bases, leaving 19 bases of the junction unmatched. Germline V lookup: CDR1 MDHEN, CDR2 SYDVKM. CDR3 length: 16 residues.

V gene TRBV9 combines with J gene TRBJ1-4; TRBD1 aligns across 9 bases. Germline V gives CDR1 SGDLS, CDR2 YYNGEE. V gave up 3 bases and J gave up 5 bases; unmatched junction bases: 2. This CDR3 has 14 residues. CDR3 in amino acids: CASSAGQGNEKLFF. Written as DNA, the CDR3 is TGTGCCAGCAGCGCGGGACAGGGAAATGAAAAACTGTTTTTT.

V gene TRBV4-3 combines with J gene TRBJ1-4; D perhaps matches TRBD1 (6 bases). V lost 2 bases, J lost 7 bases, and 11 bases lay in between. This CDR3 is built from 14 residues. Germline V gene sequence: CDR1 LGHNA, CDR2 YSLEER. The CDR3 spells CASSQPTGSEKLFF. CDR3 nucleotide sequence: TGCGCCAGCAGCCAACCTACAGGGAGTGAAAAACTGTTTTTT.

This rearrangement joins TRBV9 to TRBJ2-7; D perhaps matches TRBD1 (6 bases). V shed 3 bases and J shed 6 bases, with 16 bases lying between them. The CDR3 contains 14 residues. Germline V lookup: CDR1 SGDLS, CDR2 YYNGEE. CDR3 amino acids: CASSADSSYGEQYF. The CDR3 coding sequence is TGTGCCAGCAGCGCGGACAGCTCATACGGCGAGCAGTACTTC.

V usage is TRBV7-2 and J usage is TRBJ2-3; 11 bases are shared with TRBD2. Germline V gene data show CDR1 as SGHTA and CDR2 as FQGNSA. Trimming at V came to 4 bases and at J to 6 bases, leaving 12 bases not matched to a gene. This CDR3 has 17 residues. The CDR3 spells CASSSAGLAGGRDTQYF. The CDR3 DNA reads as TGTGCCAGCAGCTCCGCGGGGCTAGCGGGGGGCCGGGATACGCAGTATTTT. The full variable domain, with the rest looked up from reference TRBV7-2 and TRBJ2-3, is GAGVSQSPSNKVTEKGKDVELRCDPISGHTALYWYRQSLGQGLEFLIYFQGNSAPDKSGLPSDRFSAERTGGSVSTLTIQRTQQEDSAVYLCASSSAGLAGGRDTQYFGPGTRLTVL.

The chain has TRBV10-3 and TRBJ2-7, with TRBD2 as a possible D gene (5 bases). This CDR3 is 14 amino acids long. Trimming cost V 7 bases and J 9 bases, with 22 bases left between them. Germline-derived CDR1 and CDR2 are ENHRY and SYGVKD. The CDR3 reads CAIKPLSGETPQYF. In nucleotides, the CDR3 is TGTGCCATCAAACCCTTATCTGGGGAGACCCCGCAGTACTTC.

This chain links TRBV6-6 with TRBJ2-4, with 10 positions matching TRBD1. J lost 7 bases, V lost 2 bases, and 8 bases had no gene match. CDR3 length equals 16 residues. Germline values: CDR1 MNHNY, CDR2 SVGAGI (reference sequence). CDR3 amino acids: CASSYGPGTGVNIQYF. The CDR3 DNA is TGTGCCAGCAGTTACGGACCCGGGACAGGGGTGAACATTCAGTACTTC.

The CDR3 region has the DNA TGTGCCAGCAGCCGAGGGACTTTTTCCGCAACTAATGAAAAACTGTTTTTT. This encodes CASSRGTFSATNEKLFF. V gene TRBV7-6 combines with J gene TRBJ1-4, with D maybe TRBD1 (5 bases). The CDR3 length is 17 residues. Trimming cost V 5 bases and J 0 bases, with 16 bases left between them. Germline V gene sequence: CDR1 SGHVS, CDR2 FNYEAQ.

The chain is built from TRBV19 and TRBJ1-2, with 7 bases identical to TRBD1. Trimming took 5 bases from V and 3 from J; bases not matched to a gene: 9. The V gene's germline CDR1 is LNHDA and CDR2 SQIVND (reference sequence). This CDR3 contains 15 residues. In DNA form, the CDR3 reads TGTGCCAGTAGTTTTACAGGGGCGTTAGACTATGGCTACACCTTC. This encodes CASSFTGALDYGYTF.

The chain links TRBV11-2 to TRBJ2-2, with TRBD1 matching over 9 bases. V shed 5 bases and J 7 bases; nucleotides not matched to a gene: 5. This CDR3 region has 14 residues. Per germline, CDR1 SGHAT and CDR2 FQNNGV. The CDR3 DNA reads TGTGCCAGCAGCCAAGGACAGGGGATCGGGGAGCTGTTTTTT. It codes for CASSQGQGIGELFF.

The J gene is TRBJ1-1, the V gene TRBV7-2; a possible D gene is TRBD1 (6 bases). Trimming took off 9 bases at V and 2 bases at J, with 16 bases between the two ends. This CDR3 has 14 amino acids. Germline V lookup: CDR1 SGHTA, CDR2 FQGNSA. As DNA, the CDR3 is TGTGCCAGTGCTACAGTGGGGGCTAACACTGAAGCTTTCTTT. Translating it yields CASATVGANTEAFF.

The chain combines TRBV7-2 with TRBJ1-2; D uncertain. V was shortened by 5 bases and J by 4 bases, with 14 bases between the two germline ends. Looked up from germline, CDR1 is SGHTA and CDR2 is FQGNSA. This CDR3 is 14 amino acids long. In DNA form, the CDR3 reads TGTGCCAGCAGCAATCGTAACGGGTTCTATGGCTACACCTTC. This sequence encodes CASSNRNGFYGYTF.

V usage is TRBV7-3 and J usage is TRBJ2-2; D gene ambiguous. Trimming took 2 bases from V and 4 from J, leaving 5 bases between them. This CDR3 is built from 13 residues. CDR1 and CDR2 from the germline V gene are SGHTA and FQGTGA. This CDR3 is CASSLQITGELFF. CDR3 DNA: TGTGCCAGCAGCTTACAGATCACCGGGGAGCTGTTTTTT.